Presented here are 2 T cell receptor beta chains from one specimen sequenced in a study of T cell repertoires in breast cancer. Blocking oligonucleotides added to a second nested PCR suppressed unpaired genes. TCRdb re-called the emulsion pairing reads through MiXCR, storing one row per CDR3 protein. The repertoire has roughly 40,000 distinct CDR3 sequences, roughly 44% of them found once; the top ten carry about 60%. The expanded emulsion RT-PCR method captured paired alpha and beta chains from CD8+ T cells. The sequenced material came from CD8+ T cells. The receptor source for this set is a pool of human donors with breast cancer or a healthy control (not recorded which).

CDR3 in DNA: TGCAGTGCCGCAGGGAACCAAGAGACCCAGTACTTC. Its protein is CSAAGNQETQYF. The rearrangement joins TRBV20-1 to TRBJ2-5; perhaps TRBD1 as D (5 bases). V gave up 6 bases and J gave up 0 bases, with 8 bases separating them. The CDR3 totals 12 residues. CDR1 and CDR2 (germline): DFQATT, SNEGSKA (reference sequence).

This sequence joins TRBV6-2 or TRBV6-3 and TRBJ2-5; D not resolved. V dropped 2 bases and J dropped 7 bases, with 11 bases sitting between them. The CDR3 runs to 13 residues. Germline values: CDR1 MNHEY, CDR2 SVGEGT. CDR3 protein: CASSYESSGTQYF. The CDR3 DNA sequence: TGTGCCAGCAGTTACGAGTCTTCCGGGACCCAGTACTTC.